This TCR beta chain was sequenced for a study of OX40 agonist ivuxolimab in advanced cancers. Background on the study: Partial response was recorded in three patients: one hepatocellular carcinoma and two cutaneous melanoma cases.

This clone was seen a few times. The antigen is unknown. TCRdb keeps only in-frame clones here, not all; method: immunoSEQ multiplex PCR. The data hold 50,000 to 70,000 clones, with 75% to 95% observed a single time. V lost 1 base and J lost 0, with 4 bases in between. The CDR3 totals 13 residues. The V gene's germline CDR1 is SGHDT and CDR2 YYEEEE. Findings and caveats of the study: CD8+ T cells showed, on average, more clonal expansion than CD4+ cells.

The receptor's source is an adult with an advanced solid tumor such as melanoma, head and neck, liver or kidney cancer. The input for sequencing was CD4+ or CD8+ T cells sorted from blood, taken in a trial of the OX40 agonist ivuxolimab. The V and J genes are TRBV5-6 and TRBJ1-1; D is uncertain. CDR3 protein: CASSLLVNTEAFF. The CDR3 nucleotides are TGTGCCAGCAGCTTGTTGGTGAACACTGAAGCTTTCTTT.